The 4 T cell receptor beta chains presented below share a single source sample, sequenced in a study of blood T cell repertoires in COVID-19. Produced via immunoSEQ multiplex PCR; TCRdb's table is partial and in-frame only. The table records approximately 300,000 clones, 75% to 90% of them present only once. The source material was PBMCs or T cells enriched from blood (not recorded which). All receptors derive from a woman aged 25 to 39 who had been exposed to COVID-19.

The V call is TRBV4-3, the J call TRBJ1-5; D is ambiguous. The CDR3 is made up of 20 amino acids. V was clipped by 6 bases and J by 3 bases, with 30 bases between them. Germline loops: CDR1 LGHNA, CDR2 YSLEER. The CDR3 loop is CASRDGFEGTMKNDNQPQHF. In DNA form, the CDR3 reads TGCGCCAGCAGGGACGGATTTGAGGGAACCATGAAGAACGACAATCAGCCCCAGCATTTT.

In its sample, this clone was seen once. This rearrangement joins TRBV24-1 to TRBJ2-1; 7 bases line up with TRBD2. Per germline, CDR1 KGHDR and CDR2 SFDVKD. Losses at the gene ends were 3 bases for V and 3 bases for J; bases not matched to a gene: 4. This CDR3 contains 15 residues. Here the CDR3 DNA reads TGTGCCACCAGTGATGGACTAGTTTACTACAATGAGCAGTTCTTC. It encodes CATSDGLVYYNEQFF.

The CDR3 region is CASSGGQGTIYSNQPQHF. Here the CDR3 DNA reads TGTGCCAGCAGTGGAGGACAGGGGACGATCTATAGCAATCAGCCCCAGCATTTT. The J gene is TRBJ1-5, the V gene TRBV28, with 9 bases fitting TRBD1. V dropped 5 bases and J dropped 0; count of bases not matched to a gene: 11. Germline loops: CDR1 MDHEN, CDR2 SYDVKM. The CDR3 consists of 18 residues.

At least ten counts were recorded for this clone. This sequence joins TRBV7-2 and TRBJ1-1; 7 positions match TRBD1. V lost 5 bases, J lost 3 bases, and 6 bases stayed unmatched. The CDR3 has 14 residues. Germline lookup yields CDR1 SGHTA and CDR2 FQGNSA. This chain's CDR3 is CASSTRQGDTEAFF. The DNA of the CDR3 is TGTGCCAGCAGCACAAGACAGGGCGACACTGAAGCTTTCTTT.